The 6 T cell receptor beta chains presented below share a single source sample, sequenced in a study of early T cells in non-severe SARS-CoV-2 infection. TCRdb itself ran the 5' RACE reads through MiXCR, one entry per CDR3 protein. The sample lists tens of thousands of distinct CDR3 sequences; 12% were seen once. Sequencing was performed on whole blood. These receptors were taken from an adult who was a healthcare worker with PCR-confirmed SARS-CoV-2 infection or an uninfected control (not recorded which).

V is TRBV29-1 and J is TRBJ2-1; no definite D call. Germline lookup yields CDR1 SQVTM and CDR2 ANQGSEA. This CDR3 contains 12 residues. Trimming removed 4 bases at V and 5 bases at J, with 9 bases between. The CDR3 nucleotides are TGCAGCGTTGTCCTGATCCACAATGAGCAGTTCTTC. Translation gives CSVVLIHNEQFF.

There are a few counts of this clonotype. V is TRBV11-2 and J is TRBJ2-2, with 8 bases aligning to TRBD1. Germline trimming cut 4 bases from V and 3 bases from J; bases unmatched to any gene: 7. The CDR3 covers 16 residues. In germline, CDR1 is SGHAT, CDR2 FQNNGV. CDR3 coding DNA: TGTGCCAGCAGCTCCAGGGGGCTTTGGGACACCGGGGAGCTGTTTTTT. It yields the protein CASSSRGLWDTGELFF.

This clonotype was seen a handful of times. V is TRBV18 and J is TRBJ2-7, with 7 bases fitting TRBD1. After removal of 3 bases from V and 6 bases from J, the junction contained 11 bases not matched to a gene. The CDR3 is 15 residues long. CDR1 KGHSH and CDR2 LQKENI come from the germline V gene. For the CDR3, the DNA is TGTGCCAGCTCACCCCTACCGACAGGGAACGGCGAGCAGTACTTC. Translation: CASSPLPTGNGEQYF.

The V and J genes are TRBV15 and TRBJ2-3; 8 bases align to TRBD2. Germline CDR1 and CDR2: LNHNV and YYDKDF (reference sequence). The CDR3 loop spans 18 amino acids. With 1 base clipped from V and 0 bases from J, the junction kept 9 bases outside the gene matches. Here the CDR3 reads CATSRARSSGISTDTQYF. As DNA, the CDR3 is TGTGCCACCAGCAGAGCGCGAAGTAGCGGGATTAGCACAGATACGCAGTATTTT.

The V and J genes are TRBV19 and TRBJ2-3, with D perhaps matching TRBD2 (5 bases). CDR1 is LNHDA and CDR2 is SQIVND in the germline V gene (reference sequence). The CDR3 totals 14 residues. The germline V and J ends were trimmed by 3 bases and 4 bases, with 11 bases remaining between them. The CDR3 DNA sequence: TGTGCCAGTAGTATCCCGGGATCGGCAGATACGCAGTATTTT. Translating gives CASSIPGSADTQYF.

This clonotype was counted ten times or more. The rearrangement joins TRBV28 to TRBJ2-7, with D perhaps TRBD1 or TRBD2 (5 bases each). The CDR3 totals 14 residues. Germline V CDR1 and CDR2: MDHEN, SYDVKM. V gave up 6 bases and J gave up 3 bases, with 15 bases separating them. Written as DNA, the CDR3 is TGTGCCAGCAGCCTCACGGGACCGAACTACGAGCAGTACTTC. Its protein is CASSLTGPNYEQYF.